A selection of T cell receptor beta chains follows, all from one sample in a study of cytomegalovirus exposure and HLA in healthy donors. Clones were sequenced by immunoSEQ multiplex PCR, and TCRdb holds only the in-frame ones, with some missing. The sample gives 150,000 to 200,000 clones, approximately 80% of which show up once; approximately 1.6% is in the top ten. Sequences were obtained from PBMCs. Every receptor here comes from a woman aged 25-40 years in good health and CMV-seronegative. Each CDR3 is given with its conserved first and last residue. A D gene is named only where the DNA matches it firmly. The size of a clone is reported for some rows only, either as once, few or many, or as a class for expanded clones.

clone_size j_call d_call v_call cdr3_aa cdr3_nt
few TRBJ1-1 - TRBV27 CASSLSRAGAMNTEAFF TGTGCCAGCAGTTTATCCCGCGCAGGGGCGATGAACACTGAAGCTTTCTTT
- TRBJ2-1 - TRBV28 CASSWWPSRENEQFF TGTGCCAGCAGTTGGTGGCCGAGTCGGGAAAATGAGCAGTTCTTC
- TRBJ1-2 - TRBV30 CAWNQAGGPYGYTF TGTGCCTGGAATCAGGCAGGTGGTCCCTATGGCTACACCTTC
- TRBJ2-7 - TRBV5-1 CASSLGQEHHEQYF TGCGCCAGCAGCTTGGGACAGGAGCATCACGAGCAGTACTTC
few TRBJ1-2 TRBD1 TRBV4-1 CASSRTRDRDNYGYTF TGCGCCAGCAGCCGAACCCGGGACAGGGACAACTATGGCTACACCTTC
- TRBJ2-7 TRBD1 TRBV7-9 CASSGTGAYEQYF TGTGCCAGCAGCGGGACAGGGGCCTACGAGCAGTACTTC
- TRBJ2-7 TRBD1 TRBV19 CASRGTGSVEQYF TGTGCCAGTAGGGGGACAGGTTCTGTCGAGCAGTACTTC
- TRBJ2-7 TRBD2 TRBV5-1 CASSPGRESWEQYF TGCGCCAGCAGCCCCGGGAGGGAATCTTGGGAGCAGTACTTC
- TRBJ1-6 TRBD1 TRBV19 CASTDRTGLNSPLHF TGTGCCAGTACCGACAGGACAGGGCTTAATTCACCCCTCCACTTT
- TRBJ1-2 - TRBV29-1 CSVAESPSTYTF TGCAGCGTTGCGGAGTCCCCCAGTACCTACACCTTC
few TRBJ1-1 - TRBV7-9 CASSSPRENTEAFF TGTGCCAGCAGCTCTCCGCGGGAGAACACTGAAGCTTTCTTT
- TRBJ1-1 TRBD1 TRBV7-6 CASSAAQGARTEAFF TGTGCCAGCAGCGCCGCACAGGGGGCGCGAACTGAAGCTTTCTTT
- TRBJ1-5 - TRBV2 CASSEAQSVDWWMRQPQHF TGTGCCAGCAGTGAAGCGCAGTCCGTGGACTGGTGGATGAGACAGCCCCAGCATTTT
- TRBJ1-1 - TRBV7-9 CASSPRAEGTEAFF TGTGCCAGCAGCCCTCGGGCCGAGGGCACTGAAGCTTTCTTT
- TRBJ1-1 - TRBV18 CASSPSQDTEAFF TGTGCCAGCTCACCGTCACAAGACACTGAAGCTTTCTTT
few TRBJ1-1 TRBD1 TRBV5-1 CASSLRTGTEAFF TGCGCCAGCAGCTTGCGGACAGGGACTGAAGCTTTCTTT
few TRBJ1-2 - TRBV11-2 CASSLGAYGYTF TGTGCCAGCAGCTTAGGAGCCTATGGCTACACCTTC
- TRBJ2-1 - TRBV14 CASRSNAPNEQFF TGTGCCAGCAGGTCTAACGCTCCGAATGAGCAGTTCTTC
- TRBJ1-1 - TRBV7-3 CASSLTGDTHGTEAFF TGTGCCAGCAGCTTAACAGGGGACACACATGGCACTGAAGCTTTCTTT
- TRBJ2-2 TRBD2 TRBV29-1 CSVNLAGGRNTGELFF TGCAGCGTTAATCTAGCGGGGGGCCGGAACACCGGGGAGCTGTTTTTT
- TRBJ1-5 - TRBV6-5 CASRPAREGQPQHF TGTGCCAGCAGACCCGCCCGGGAGGGACAGCCCCAGCATTTT
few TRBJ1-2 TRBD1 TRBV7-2 CASSALGTDYGYTF TGTGCCAGCAGCGCTTTAGGGACAGACTATGGCTACACCTTC
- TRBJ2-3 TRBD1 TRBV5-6 CASSLRGPDTQYF TGTGCCAGCAGCTTGAGGGGGCCAGATACGCAGTATTTT
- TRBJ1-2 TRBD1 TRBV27 CASSFDRGRGYTF TGTGCCAGCAGTTTCGACAGGGGGCGAGGCTACACCTTC
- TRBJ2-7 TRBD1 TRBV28 CASSLPGQGAREQYF TGTGCCAGCAGTCTCCCGGGACAGGGGGCGAGGGAGCAGTACTTC
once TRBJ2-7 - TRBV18 CASSLRDRGLEQYF TGTGCCAGCTCACTGCGGGACAGAGGTCTCGAGCAGTACTTC
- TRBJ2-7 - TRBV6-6 CASRYPAQGQDEQYF TGTGCCAGCAGATATCCCGCGCAGGGTCAGGACGAGCAGTACTTC
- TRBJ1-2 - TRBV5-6 CASSPSDRPPPYGYTF TGTGCCAGCAGCCCGTCAGACAGACCCCCGCCCTATGGCTACACCTTC
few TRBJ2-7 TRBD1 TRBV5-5 CASSWTGLPVEQYF TGTGCCAGCAGTTGGACAGGCCTGCCTGTCGAGCAGTACTTC
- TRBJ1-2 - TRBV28 CASSPPGNYNYGYTF TGTGCCAGCAGCCCCCCGGGGAATTACAACTATGGCTACACCTTC
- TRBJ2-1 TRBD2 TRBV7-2 CASSLTSAGYGEQFF TGTGCCAGCAGCCTGACTAGCGCAGGATACGGGGAGCAGTTCTTC
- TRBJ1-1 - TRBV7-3 CASSLAARTEAFF TGTGCCAGCAGCTTGGCGGCGAGGACTGAAGCTTTCTTT
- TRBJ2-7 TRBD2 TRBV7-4 CASSLSQRGAPYEQYF TGTGCCAGCAGCTTATCGCAGCGGGGGGCCCCCTACGAGCAGTACTTC
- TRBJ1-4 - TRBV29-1 CSVEGVAGLPTNEKLFF TGCAGCGTTGAAGGTGTGGCAGGCCTTCCAACTAATGAAAAACTGTTTTTT
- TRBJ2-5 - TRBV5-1 CASRLQETQYF TGCGCCAGCCGTTTACAAGAGACCCAGTACTTC
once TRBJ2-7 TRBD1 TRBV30 CAWNRGFYEQYF TGTGCCTGGAACAGGGGGTTCTACGAGCAGTACTTC
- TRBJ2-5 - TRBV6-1 CASSEIGGVVKTQYF TGTGCCAGCAGTGAAATAGGAGGTGTCGTTAAGACCCAGTACTTC
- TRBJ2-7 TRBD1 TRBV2 CAGLGQGESEQYF TGTGCCGGATTGGGACAGGGGGAGAGCGAGCAGTACTTC
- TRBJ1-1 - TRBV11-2 CASSQTAINTEAFF TGTGCCAGCAGCCAAACAGCAATCAACACTGAAGCTTTCTTT
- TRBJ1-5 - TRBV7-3 CASSRRGNQPQHF TGTGCCAGCAGCCGCAGGGGCAATCAGCCCCAGCATTTT
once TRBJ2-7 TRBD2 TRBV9 CASSPRTSPYEQYF TGTGCCAGCAGCCCCAGGACTAGTCCCTACGAGCAGTACTTC
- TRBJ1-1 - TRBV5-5 CASSPRRDEAFF TGTGCCAGCAGCCCCCGACGGGATGAAGCTTTCTTT
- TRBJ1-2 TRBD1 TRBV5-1 CASSRGQGVNYGYTF TGCGCCAGCAGCCGGGGACAGGGTGTGAACTATGGCTACACCTTC
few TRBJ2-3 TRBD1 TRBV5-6 CASSLEGQGSTDTQYF TGTGCCAGCAGCTTGGAGGGACAGGGATCCACAGATACGCAGTATTTT
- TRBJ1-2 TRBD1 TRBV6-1 CASSVLSRAGGLYTF TGTGCCAGCAGTGTCCTCTCCCGGGCAGGGGGCCTCTACACCTTC
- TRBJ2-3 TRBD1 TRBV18 CASSPPGGPTDTQYF TGTGCCAGCTCACCCCCAGGGGGTCCCACAGATACGCAGTATTTT
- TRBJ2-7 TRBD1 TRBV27 CASSRGLPYEQYF TGTGCCAGCAGCAGGGGGCTACCCTACGAGCAGTACTTC
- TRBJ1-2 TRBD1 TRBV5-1 CASSPPGQGYGYTF TGCGCCAGCAGCCCGCCGGGACAGGGCTATGGCTACACCTTC
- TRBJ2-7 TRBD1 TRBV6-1 CASSSYPGTGNEQYF TGTGCCAGCAGTTCTTATCCCGGGACAGGGAACGAGCAGTACTTC
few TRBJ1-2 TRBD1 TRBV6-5 CASSYLDRGGGYTF TGTGCCAGCAGTTACTTAGACCGAGGGGGCGGCTACACCTTC
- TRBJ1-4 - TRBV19 CASSTDREKLFF TGTGCCAGTAGTACAGACAGGGAAAAACTGTTTTTT
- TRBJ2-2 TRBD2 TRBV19 CASSIPAGGGTGELFF TGTGCCAGTAGTATACCGGCGGGAGGAGGGACCGGGGAGCTGTTTTTT
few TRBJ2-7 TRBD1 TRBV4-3 CASRLSTGTSYEQYF TGCGCCAGCAGGTTATCGACAGGGACCTCCTACGAGCAGTACTTC
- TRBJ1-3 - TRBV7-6 CASSLGASPGNTIYF TGTGCCAGCAGCTTAGGGGCCTCTCCTGGAAACACCATATATTTT
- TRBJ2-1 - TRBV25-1 CASSLGGVFGFYNEQFF TGTGCCAGCAGTCTGGGGGGAGTTTTCGGGTTCTACAATGAGCAGTTCTTC
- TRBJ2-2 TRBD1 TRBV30 CAWNGQGVLTGELFF TGTGCCTGGAACGGACAGGGGGTTTTAACCGGGGAGCTGTTTTTT
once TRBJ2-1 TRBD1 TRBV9 CASSALGRGQVESIYNEQFF TGTGCCAGCAGCGCTCTAGGAAGGGGACAGGTCGAAAGCATATACAATGAGCAGTTCTTC
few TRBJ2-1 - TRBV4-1 CASSPGGRLGANNEQFF TGCGCCAGCAGCCCAGGGGGGAGACTAGGGGCCAACAATGAGCAGTTCTTC
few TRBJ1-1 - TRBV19 CASSTHPGIGAFF TGTGCCAGTAGTACCCACCCGGGGATTGGAGCTTTCTTT
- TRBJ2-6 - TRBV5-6 CASSLVSTAGANVLTF TGTGCCAGCAGCTTGGTGTCGACAGCTGGGGCCAACGTCCTGACTTTC